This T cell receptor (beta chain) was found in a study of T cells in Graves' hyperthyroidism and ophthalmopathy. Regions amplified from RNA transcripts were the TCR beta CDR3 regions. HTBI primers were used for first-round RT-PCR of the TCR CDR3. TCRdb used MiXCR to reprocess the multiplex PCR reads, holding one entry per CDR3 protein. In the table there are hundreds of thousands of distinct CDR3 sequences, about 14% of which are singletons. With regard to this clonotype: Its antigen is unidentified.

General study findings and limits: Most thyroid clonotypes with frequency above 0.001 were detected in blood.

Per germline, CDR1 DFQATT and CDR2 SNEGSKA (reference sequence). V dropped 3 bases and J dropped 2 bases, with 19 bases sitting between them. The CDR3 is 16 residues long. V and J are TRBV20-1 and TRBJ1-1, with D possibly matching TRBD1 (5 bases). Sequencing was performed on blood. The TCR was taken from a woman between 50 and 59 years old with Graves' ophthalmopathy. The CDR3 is CSARLRGSSENTEAFF. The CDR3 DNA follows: TGCAGTGCTAGGTTACGGGGGTCTTCAGAAAACACTGAAGCTTTCTTT.